The clone carrying this TCR beta chain was counted at least ten times. Its antigen remains unknown. The study made its TCR cDNA through 5'RACE template switching. That step introduced a universal primer site along with UMIs. MiXCR, run by TCRdb on the 5' RACE reads, gives a single entry per CDR3 protein. Counted here are around 250,000 distinct CDR3 sequences, 6.9% occurring once; the ten biggest clones make up 0.65% to 0.9%. This entry is derived from a study of T cells after yellow fever vaccination. Study information: Fractions of limited cellularity were prepared by means of SMART-Seq v4 Ultra Low Input. Study-wide results and limits: Shared CD4/CD8 clonotypes were a small share, likely from convergent recombination. Detected again after the booster were most primary-vaccination clones, at 96% CD4 and 88% CD8.

Trimming took off 4 bases at V and 0 bases at J, with 14 bases between the two ends. This CDR3 region has 16 residues. Germline CDR1 is LGHNA and CDR2 is YSLEER. The specimen was CD4+ T cells sorted from PBMCs, collected 15 days after the yellow fever booster vaccination. The sequence was obtained from a man aged 25 to 40 who received the YFV17D yellow fever vaccine. The chain joins TRBV4-3 to TRBJ2-3; TRBD2 is a possible D gene (6 bases). CDR3 sequence (DNA): TGCGCCAGCAGCCCGTCGCCGGGACTCAGCACAGATACGCAGTATTTT. This sequence encodes CASSPSPGLSTDTQYF.